Below, 23 T cell receptor beta chains from the same sample are listed, as sequenced in a study of patients and donors after allogeneic stem cell transplantation (dated by TCRdb to between 2020 and 2021). Library preparation was by RT-PCR. The sequencer listed for this sample is NextSeq 550. The public reads were reprocessed in TCRdb via fastp at Q25 and MiXCR, keeping in-frame beta chains. Rows are unified per CDR3 protein, each entry keeping the most common DNA and genes. The sample includes approximately 250,000 distinct CDR3 sequences, with around 14% observed a single time. More than 9% of the sample is in the top ten clones. Source material: blood, either unsorted or a sorted T cell fraction (not recorded which). These receptors came from a human donor who was either an allogeneic HSCT recipient or a stem cell or donor lymphocyte infusion donor (not recorded which). It is not recorded whose cells these are; they may come from a transplant donor.

This clonotype has a handful of counts. The chain couples TRBV4-2 to TRBJ1-1, with D perhaps matching TRBD1 (5 bases). Trimming took off 4 bases at V and 12 bases at J, with 21 bases between the two ends. Germline V CDR1 and CDR2: LGHNA, YNFKEQ. The CDR3 totals 14 residues. The CDR3 DNA is TGTGCCAGCAGCCTAGGCGTCGGGGGGGGAGAAACTTTCTTT. It specifies CASSLGVGGGETFF.

The gene calls are TRBV20-1 and TRBJ1-1; 11 nucleotides line up with TRBD1. Looked up from germline, CDR1 is DFQATT and CDR2 is SNEGSKA (reference sequence). This CDR3 contains 14 residues. V lost 6 bases and J lost 4; bases outside the gene matches: 7. The CDR3 reads CSALPGTGGTEAFF. CDR3 DNA: TGCAGTGCCCTACCCGGGACAGGGGGCACTGAAGCTTTCTTT.

This chain joins TRBV7-2 and TRBJ1-6; no definite D call. There are 15 residues in the CDR3. V was trimmed by 1 base and J by 10 bases, leaving 14 bases between them. Germline V gene sequence: CDR1 SGHTA, CDR2 FQGNSA. In DNA form, the CDR3 reads TGTGCCAGCAGCTTAGACACCGGTGGGAGGTCACCCCTCCACTTT. Encoded protein: CASSLDTGGRSPLHF.

The chain links TRBV15 to TRBJ1-5; TRBD1 might be the D (5 bases). CDR3 length: 16 residues. Deletions cut 3 bases from V and 2 bases from J, with 14 bases between. CDR1 and CDR2 from the germline V gene are LNHNV and YYDKDF (reference sequence). The chain's CDR3 is CATSREGLGGNQPQHF. CDR3 DNA: TGTGCCACCAGCAGGGAAGGGCTAGGGGGCAATCAGCCCCAGCATTTT.

This clonotype came up a few times. The rearrangement joins TRBV5-4 to TRBJ2-2; 8 nucleotides line up with TRBD1. V was pared by 4 bases and J by 2 bases, with 4 bases of the junction left unmatched. Germline V CDR1 and CDR2: SGHNT, YYREEE (reference sequence). This CDR3 contains 15 residues. The CDR3 loop is CASSPGQANTGELFF. DNA for the CDR3: TGTGCCAGCAGCCCGGGACAGGCAAACACCGGGGAGCTGTTTTTT.

At least ten counts were recorded for this clonotype. The chain links TRBV4-1 to TRBJ2-3; the D gene could be TRBD1 or TRBD2 (5 bases each). The germline CDR1 and CDR2 sequences are MGHRA and YSYEKL. Trimming shortened V by 0 bases and J by 3 bases, and 13 bases separated the two germline ends. There are 16 residues in the CDR3. In nucleotides, the CDR3 is TGCGCCAGCAGCCAAGATAGAGGGGAAGGGACAGATACGCAGTATTTT. Translated: CASSQDRGEGTDTQYF.

This clonotype was found a few times. The V gene is TRBV4-1, the J gene TRBJ1-4; TRBD1 might be the D (5 bases). The CDR3 covers 17 residues. V lost 2 bases and J 3 bases, leaving 16 bases between the germline ends. From germline, CDR1 is MGHRA and CDR2 YSYEKL. The CDR3 DNA reads as TGCGCCAGCAGCCAAATGTGGCAGGGCCGGGCTAATGAAAAACTGTTTTTT. Protein sequence: CASSQMWQGRANEKLFF.

The chain has TRBV6-1 and TRBJ2-3; TRBD1 is a possible D gene (6 bases). Trimming removed 4 bases from V and 0 bases from J, with 23 bases in between. CDR3 length: 19 amino acids. The germline CDR1 and CDR2 sequences are MNHNS and SASEGT. The CDR3 nucleotides read TGTGCCAGCAGTGTCCTGATGAAATCGGGCAGGGGCAGCACAGATACGCAGTATTTT. This sequence encodes CASSVLMKSGRGSTDTQYF.

The chain joins TRBV20-1 to TRBJ1-2; possibly TRBD1 for D (5 bases). Germline lookup yields CDR1 DFQATT and CDR2 SNEGSKA (reference sequence). The CDR3 is made up of 14 amino acids. Deletions cut 1 base from V and 8 bases from J, with 17 bases between. CDR3 in DNA: TGCAGTGCTAGAGTATCGGGGGTGAGGAAGGGCTACACCTTC. It is translated as CSARVSGVRKGYTF.

This clonotype was found a few times. The chain has TRBV3-1 and TRBJ2-5, with D perhaps TRBD1 (6 bases). The V gene lost 4 bases and the J gene lost 5 bases, with 20 bases spanning the gap. The CDR3 runs 16 residues. Germline CDR1 reads LGHDT; CDR2 reads YNNKEL (reference sequence). The CDR3 region has the DNA TGTGCCAGCAGCCCACCACCCGGGACATCAAGGGAGACCCAGTACTTC. Residues: CASSPPPGTSRETQYF.

This clonotype has a count of ten or more. The V and J genes are TRBV4-1 and TRBJ2-2; 13 bases line up with TRBD2. The CDR3 contains 16 residues. Germline V gene sequence: CDR1 MGHRA, CDR2 YSYEKL. With V trimmed by 2 bases and J by 4 bases, 1 base remained unmatched. The chain's CDR3 is CASSQRLAGGTGELFF. Here the CDR3 DNA reads TGCGCCAGCAGCCAAAGACTAGCGGGGGGCACCGGGGAGCTGTTTTTT.

This chain links TRBV20-1 with TRBJ2-1; D might be TRBD2 (5 bases). The CDR3 totals 15 residues. CDR1 and CDR2 (germline): DFQATT, SNEGSKA (reference sequence). V lost 5 bases, J lost 5 bases, and 19 bases lay in between. The CDR3 is CSAQTGPERNNEQFF. CDR3 bases: TGCAGTGCTCAAACTGGGCCCGAGCGGAACAATGAGCAGTTCTTC.

This clonotype was counted only a few times. V gene TRBV5-4 combines with J gene TRBJ1-1; no firm D call. Germline V gene data show CDR1 as SGHNT and CDR2 as YYREEE (reference sequence). The CDR3 is made up of 13 amino acids. V lost 6 bases and J lost 1, with 10 bases in between. The chain's CDR3 is CASNLVGNTEAFF. CDR3 bases: TGTGCCAGCAACCTGGTGGGGAACACTGAAGCTTTCTTT.

The chain carries TRBV20-1 and TRBJ2-3; 8 bases align to TRBD2. The CDR3 is 16 residues long. Looked up from germline, CDR1 is DFQATT and CDR2 is SNEGSKA (reference sequence). Trimming took 3 bases from V and 4 from J; bases not matched to a gene: 12. The CDR3 DNA reads as TGCAGTGCTAGCGTGGACGGGGGGGCTAGGTCAGATACGCAGTATTTT. It encodes CSASVDGGARSDTQYF.

This clonotype was found a few times. The chain carries TRBV7-8 and TRBJ2-2; TRBD2 aligns across 9 bases. Per germline, CDR1 SGHVS and CDR2 FQNEAQ. The CDR3 is made up of 17 amino acids. V lost 3 bases and J lost 4; bases outside the gene matches: 9. CDR3 sequence: CASSFSTSGLLTGELFF. CDR3 DNA sequence: TGTGCCAGCAGCTTTTCAACTAGCGGGCTACTCACCGGGGAGCTGTTTTTT.

The rearrangement uses TRBV3-1 and TRBJ1-1; D is ambiguous. Germline-derived CDR1 and CDR2 are LGHDT and YNNKEL (reference sequence). The CDR3 extends over 13 amino acids. The germline V and J ends were trimmed by 1 base and 5 bases, with 8 bases remaining between them. The CDR3 protein is CASSQARRTEAFF. The CDR3 nucleotides read TGTGCCAGCAGCCAAGCCAGAAGGACTGAAGCTTTCTTT.

This clonotype was counted only a few times. The V call is TRBV5-6, the J call TRBJ1-1; perhaps TRBD1 as D (6 bases). The germline V and J ends were trimmed by 4 bases and 11 bases, with 12 bases remaining between them. The germline CDR1 and CDR2 sequences are SGHDT and YYEEEE. The CDR3 is made up of 11 amino acids. The CDR3 region has the DNA TGTGCCAGCAGCGTTACAGGGTTGGCTTTCTTT. It yields the protein CASSVTGLAFF.

This clonotype was observed many times. The genes are TRBV7-9 and TRBJ2-3; 11 nucleotides agree with TRBD2. Looked up from germline, CDR1 is SEHNR and CDR2 is FQNEAQ (reference sequence). After removal of 1 base from V and 5 bases from J, the junction contained 8 bases not matched to a gene. The CDR3 is made up of 17 amino acids. The CDR3 loop reads CASSLVSGGAFGDTQYF. The CDR3 coding sequence is TGTGCCAGCAGCTTAGTTAGCGGGGGGGCCTTCGGAGATACGCAGTATTTT.

The gene calls are TRBV12-3 or TRBV12-4 and TRBJ1-6, with D tentatively TRBD1 (5 bases). V gave up 5 bases and J gave up 0 bases, with 17 bases separating them. This CDR3 is 18 amino acids long. This CDR3 is CASSLSSGGSSYNSPLHF. The CDR3 nucleotides read TGTGCCAGCAGTCTCTCAAGTGGGGGGAGCTCCTATAATTCACCCCTCCACTTT.

A few counts support this clonotype. This chain uses TRBV4-3 with TRBJ2-5, with TRBD1 matching over 8 bases. Germline CDR1 is LGHNA and CDR2 is YSLEER. The CDR3 is 15 amino acids. Losses at the gene ends were 3 bases for V and 4 bases for J; bases not matched to a gene: 7. The DNA of the CDR3 is TGCGCCAGCAGCCACGAGACAGGGGACGGAGAGACCCAGTACTTC. Protein: CASSHETGDGETQYF.

This clonotype showed up just a few times. V is TRBV2 and J is TRBJ2-5; tentatively, D is TRBD2 (6 bases). Germline V gives CDR1 SNHLY, CDR2 FYNNEI. Trimming removed 0 bases at V and 5 bases at J, with 10 bases between. The CDR3 covers 14 residues. The CDR3 spells CASSEAHGTETQYF. The CDR3, as DNA: TGTGCCAGCAGTGAAGCCCACGGGACTGAGACCCAGTACTTC.

The chain carries TRBV7-2 and TRBJ2-2, with D perhaps matching TRBD2 (7 bases). Per germline, CDR1 SGHTA and CDR2 FQGNSA. The CDR3 length is 16 residues. With 1 base removed from V and 5 bases from J, the gap between germline ends came to 14 bases. The CDR3, as DNA: TGTGCCAGCAGCTTAGTTTTGGCGGGGGCTACCGGGGAGCTGTTTTTT. Protein sequence: CASSLVLAGATGELFF.

This clonotype occurred a few times. The J gene is TRBJ1-3, the V gene TRBV20-1, with no clear D. V lost 1 base, J lost 7 bases, and 11 bases lay in between. Germline V lookup: CDR1 DFQATT, CDR2 SNEGSKA (reference sequence). The CDR3 runs to 13 residues. The DNA for the CDR3 is TGCAGTGCTAGAGTCCACTCCAGGAACACCATATATTTT. Its protein product is CSARVHSRNTIYF.